A single TCR beta chain is shown here with its context. Its antigen is not known. TCRB transcripts that were expressed got sequenced, as all of the isolated RNA had been reverse transcribed. Clones were read by immunoSEQ multiplex PCR, and TCRdb kept only the in-frame ones, dropping some. The table lists around 170,000 clones, roughly 10% of them singletons. The data derive from a study of beta chain features in type 1 diabetes. Overall study: Patients looked much like healthy donors when it came to age, gender and cell yields. All of the samples together had some 99 million sorted cells examined.

The J segment lost 12 bases and the V segment lost 6 bases, leaving 7 bases of the junction unmatched. CDR1 SNHLY and CDR2 FYNNEI come from the germline V gene. CDR3 length: 13 amino acids. Whole-study findings and limits: Junctions at VDJ sites from type 1 diabetes patients had fewer insertions and more deletions. TCRB CDR3s were moderately but significantly shorter in Type 1 diabetes patients in all four CD4+ subsets.

Sorting that relied on CD45RO/CCR7/CD25/CD127/CD95/CD27 yielded CD4+ naive, central memory, regulatory and stem cell-like memory cells. This receptor was taken from a woman under 40 with type 1 diabetes. The sequenced sample was central memory CD4+ T cells from blood. This sequence joins TRBV2 and TRBJ2-1; 11 bases match TRBD2. CDR3 nucleotide sequence: TGTGCCAGCAGCGGGACTAGCGGATTAAGGCAGTTCTTC. It encodes CASSGTSGLRQFF.